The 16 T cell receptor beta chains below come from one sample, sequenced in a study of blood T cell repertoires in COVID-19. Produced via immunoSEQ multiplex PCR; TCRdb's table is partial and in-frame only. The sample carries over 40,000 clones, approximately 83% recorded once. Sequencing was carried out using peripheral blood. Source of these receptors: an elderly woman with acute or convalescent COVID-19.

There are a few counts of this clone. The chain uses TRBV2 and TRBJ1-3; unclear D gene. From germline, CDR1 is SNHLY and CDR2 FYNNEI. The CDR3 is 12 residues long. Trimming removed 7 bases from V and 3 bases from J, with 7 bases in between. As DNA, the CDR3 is TGTGCCAGCACGGGGATTGGAAACACCATATATTTT. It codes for CASTGIGNTIYF.

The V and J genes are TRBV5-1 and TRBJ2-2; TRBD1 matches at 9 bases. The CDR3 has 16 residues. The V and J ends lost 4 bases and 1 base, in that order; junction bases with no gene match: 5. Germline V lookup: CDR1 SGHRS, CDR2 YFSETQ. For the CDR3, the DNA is TGCGCCAGCAGCCCAGGACAGGGGTGGAACACCGGGGAGCTGTTTTTT. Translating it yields CASSPGQGWNTGELFF.

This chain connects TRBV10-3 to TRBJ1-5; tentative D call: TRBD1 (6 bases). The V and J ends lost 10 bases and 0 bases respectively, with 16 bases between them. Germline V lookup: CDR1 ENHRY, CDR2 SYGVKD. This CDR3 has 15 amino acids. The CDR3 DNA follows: TGTGCCACCTCGTCCCGGGACATTAGCAATCAGCCCCAGCATTTT. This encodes CATSSRDISNQPQHF.

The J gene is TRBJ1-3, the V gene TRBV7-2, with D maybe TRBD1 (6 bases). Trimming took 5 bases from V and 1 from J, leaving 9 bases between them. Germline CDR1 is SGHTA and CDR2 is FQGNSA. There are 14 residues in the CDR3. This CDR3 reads CASSARGSGNTIYF. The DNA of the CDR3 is TGTGCCAGCAGCGCCAGGGGTTCTGGAAACACCATATATTTT.

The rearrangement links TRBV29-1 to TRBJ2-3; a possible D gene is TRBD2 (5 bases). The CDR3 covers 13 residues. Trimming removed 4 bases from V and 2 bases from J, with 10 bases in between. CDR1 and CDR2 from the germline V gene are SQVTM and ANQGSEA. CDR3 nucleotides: TGCAGCGTTGGAATCGGGGACACAGATACGCAGTATTTT. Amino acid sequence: CSVGIGDTDTQYF.

The CDR3: CASSETGGPNYGYTF. The DNA for the CDR3 is TGTGCCAGCAGTGAGACAGGGGGCCCTAACTATGGCTACACCTTC. The chain is built from TRBV6-1 and TRBJ1-2, with 10 bases lining up with TRBD1. Trimming removed 3 bases from V and 0 bases from J; junction bases left unmatched: 1. CDR1 is MNHNS and CDR2 is SASEGT in the germline V gene. The CDR3 length is 15 residues.

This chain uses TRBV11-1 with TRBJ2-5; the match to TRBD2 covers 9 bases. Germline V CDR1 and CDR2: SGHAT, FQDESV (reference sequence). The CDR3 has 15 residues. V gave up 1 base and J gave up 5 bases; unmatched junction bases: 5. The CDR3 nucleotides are TGTGCCAGCAGCTTAGGAGCGGGGGGTGCGGAGACCCAGTACTTC. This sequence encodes CASSLGAGGAETQYF.

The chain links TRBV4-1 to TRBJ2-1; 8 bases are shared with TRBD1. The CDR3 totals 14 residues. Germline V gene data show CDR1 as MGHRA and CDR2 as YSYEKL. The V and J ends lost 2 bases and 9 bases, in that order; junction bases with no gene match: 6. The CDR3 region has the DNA TGCGCCAGCAGCCAAACTACAGGGGGGCGTGAGCAGTTCTTC. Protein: CASSQTTGGREQFF.

CDR3 bases: TGTGCCGGGGGGCTGGACAGGGTTTTGTGTGGCTACACCTTC. Protein sequence: CAGGLDRVLCGYTF. The rearrangement links TRBV19 to TRBJ1-2; 8 bases match TRBD1. Germline CDR1 is LNHDA and CDR2 is SQIVND (reference sequence). The V and J ends lost 11 bases and 7 bases, in that order; junction bases with no gene match: 15. This CDR3 comprises 14 residues.

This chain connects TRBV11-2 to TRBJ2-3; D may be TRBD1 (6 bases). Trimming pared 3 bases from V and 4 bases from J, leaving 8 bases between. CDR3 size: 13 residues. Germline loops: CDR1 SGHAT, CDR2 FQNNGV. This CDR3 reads CASSLAGADTQYF. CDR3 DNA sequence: TGTGCCAGCAGCTTGGCAGGGGCAGATACGCAGTATTTT. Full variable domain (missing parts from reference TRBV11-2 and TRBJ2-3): EAGVAQSPRYKIIEKRQSVAFWCNPISGHATLYWYQQILGQGPKLLIQFQNNGVVDDSQLPKDRFSAERLKGVDSTLKIQPAKLEDSAVYLCASSLAGADTQYFGPGTRLTVL.

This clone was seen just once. The CDR3 is CARGEGGGLTDTQYF. The CDR3 DNA reads TGTGCCCGCGGGGAAGGGGGGGGCCTCACAGATACGCAGTATTTT. The rearrangement uses TRBV5-6 and TRBJ2-3; TRBD2 might be the D (7 bases). Germline CDR1 reads SGHDT; CDR2 reads YYEEEE. The CDR3 consists of 15 residues. The V end lost 10 bases, the J end lost 2 bases, and 20 bases lay between the germline ends.

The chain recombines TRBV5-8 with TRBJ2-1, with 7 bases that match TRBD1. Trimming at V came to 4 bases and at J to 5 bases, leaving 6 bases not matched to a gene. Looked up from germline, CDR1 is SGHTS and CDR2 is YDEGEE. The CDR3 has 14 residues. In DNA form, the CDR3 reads TGTGCCAGCAGCACTCTGACAGGGCACAATGAGCAGTTCTTC. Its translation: CASSTLTGHNEQFF.

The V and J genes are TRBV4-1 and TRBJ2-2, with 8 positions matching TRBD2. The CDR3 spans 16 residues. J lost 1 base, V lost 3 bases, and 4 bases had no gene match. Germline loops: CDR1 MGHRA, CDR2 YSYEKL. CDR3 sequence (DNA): TGCGCCAGCAGCCAGACCGGGACTAGGAACACCGGGGAGCTGTTTTTT. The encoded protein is CASSQTGTRNTGELFF.

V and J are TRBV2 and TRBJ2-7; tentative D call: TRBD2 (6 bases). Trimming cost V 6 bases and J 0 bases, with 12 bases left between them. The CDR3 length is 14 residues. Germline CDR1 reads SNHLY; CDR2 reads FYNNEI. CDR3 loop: CASSLDYLSYEQYF. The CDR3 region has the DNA TGTGCCAGCAGCCTGGACTACCTCTCCTACGAGCAGTACTTC.

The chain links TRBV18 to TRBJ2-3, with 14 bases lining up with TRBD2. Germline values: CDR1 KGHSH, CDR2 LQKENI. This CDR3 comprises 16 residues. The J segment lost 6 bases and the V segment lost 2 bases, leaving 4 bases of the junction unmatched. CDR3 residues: CASSPSGLAGVDTQYF. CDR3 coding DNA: TGTGCCAGCTCACCATCGGGACTAGCGGGGGTGGATACGCAGTATTTT.

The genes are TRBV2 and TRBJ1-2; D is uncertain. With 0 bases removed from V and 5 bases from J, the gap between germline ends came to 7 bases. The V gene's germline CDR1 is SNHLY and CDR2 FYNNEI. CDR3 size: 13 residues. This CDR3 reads CASSEAQQYGYTF. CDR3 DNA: TGTGCCAGCAGTGAAGCGCAACAGTATGGCTACACCTTC. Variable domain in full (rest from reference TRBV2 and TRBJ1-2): EPEVTQTPSHQVTQMGQEVILRCVPISNHLYFYWYRQILGQKVEFLVSFYNNEISEKSEIFDDQFSVERPDGSNFTLKIRSTKLEDSAMYFCASSEAQQYGYTFGSGTRLTVV.